The subject of this entry is one T cell receptor beta chain. Profiled with immunoSEQ multiplex PCR; TCRdb holds only in-frame clones, not every one. Of 100,000 to 150,000 clones listed, approximately 95% are singletons. The entry originates in a study of cytomegalovirus exposure and HLA in healthy donors. CDR3 size: 15 residues. Trimming cost V 5 bases and J 4 bases; bases outside gene matches: 10. Germline V gene lookup returns CDR1 MNHEY and CDR2 SVGAGI. The clonotype was recovered from a young man in good health and CMV-seronegative. The genes are TRBV6-5 and TRBJ1-2; TRBD1 aligns across 7 bases. Specimen: PBMCs. The CDR3, as DNA: TGTGCCAGCAGTATGACACGGGGACAGTTCTATGGCTACACCTTC. Translation gives CASSMTRGQFYGYTF.